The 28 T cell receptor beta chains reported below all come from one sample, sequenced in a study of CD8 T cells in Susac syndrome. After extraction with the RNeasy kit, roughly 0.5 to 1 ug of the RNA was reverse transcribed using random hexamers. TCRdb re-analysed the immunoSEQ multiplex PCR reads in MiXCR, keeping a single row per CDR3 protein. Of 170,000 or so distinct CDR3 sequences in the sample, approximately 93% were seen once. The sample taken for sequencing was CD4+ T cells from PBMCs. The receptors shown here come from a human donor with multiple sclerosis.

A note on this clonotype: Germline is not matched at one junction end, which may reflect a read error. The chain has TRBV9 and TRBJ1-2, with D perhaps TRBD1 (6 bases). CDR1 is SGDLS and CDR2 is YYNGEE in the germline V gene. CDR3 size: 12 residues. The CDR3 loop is CASSLLLGQLNF. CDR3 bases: TGTGCCAGCAGCCTACTATTGGGACAATTAAACTTC. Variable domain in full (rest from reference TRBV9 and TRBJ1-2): DSGVTQTPKHLITATGQRVTLRCSPRSGDLSVYWYQQSLDQGLQFLIQYYNGEERAKGNILERFSAQQFPDLHSELNLSSLELGDSALYFCASSLLLGQLNFGSGTRLTVV.

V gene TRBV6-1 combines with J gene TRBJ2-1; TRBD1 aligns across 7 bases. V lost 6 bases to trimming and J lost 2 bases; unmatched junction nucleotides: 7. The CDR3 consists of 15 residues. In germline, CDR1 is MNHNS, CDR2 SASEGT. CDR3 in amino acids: CASSAHRGTYNEQFF. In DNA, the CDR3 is TGTGCCAGCAGCGCCCACAGGGGCACCTACAATGAGCAGTTCTTC.

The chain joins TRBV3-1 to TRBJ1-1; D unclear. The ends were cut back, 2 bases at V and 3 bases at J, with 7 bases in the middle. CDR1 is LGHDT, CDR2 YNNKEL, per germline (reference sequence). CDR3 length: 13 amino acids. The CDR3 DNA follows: TGTGCCAGCAGCCAAAACAGCCACACTGAAGCTTTCTTT. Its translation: CASSQNSHTEAFF.

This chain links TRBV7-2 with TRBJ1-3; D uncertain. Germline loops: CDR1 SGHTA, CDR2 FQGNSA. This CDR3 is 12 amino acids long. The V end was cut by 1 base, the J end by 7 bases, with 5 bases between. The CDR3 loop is CASSLVGNTIYF. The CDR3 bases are TGTGCCAGCAGCTTAGTTGGGAACACCATATATTTT.

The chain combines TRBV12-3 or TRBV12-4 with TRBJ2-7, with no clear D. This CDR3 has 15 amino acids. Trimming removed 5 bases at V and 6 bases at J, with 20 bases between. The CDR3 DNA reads TGTGCCAGCAGTCTCCGGGCCGATGTCTCCGGCGAGCAGTACTTC. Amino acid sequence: CASSLRADVSGEQYF.

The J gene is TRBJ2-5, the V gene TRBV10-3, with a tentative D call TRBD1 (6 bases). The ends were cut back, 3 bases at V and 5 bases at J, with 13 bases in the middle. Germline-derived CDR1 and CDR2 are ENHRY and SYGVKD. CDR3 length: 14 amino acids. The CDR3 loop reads CAISDLTRGETQYF. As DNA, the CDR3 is TGTGCCATCAGTGACCTGACAAGGGGGGAGACCCAGTACTTC.

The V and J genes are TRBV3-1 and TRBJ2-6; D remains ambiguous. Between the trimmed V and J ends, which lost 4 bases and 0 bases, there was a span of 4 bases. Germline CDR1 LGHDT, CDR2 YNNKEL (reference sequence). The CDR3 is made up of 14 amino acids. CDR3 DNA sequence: TGTGCCAGCAGCCCGAGCTCTGGGGCCAACGTCCTGACTTTC. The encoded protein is CASSPSSGANVLTF.

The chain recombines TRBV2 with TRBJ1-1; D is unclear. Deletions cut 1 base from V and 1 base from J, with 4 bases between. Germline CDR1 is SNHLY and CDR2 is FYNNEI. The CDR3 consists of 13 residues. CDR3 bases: TGTGCCAGCAGTGAAGACTGGAACACTGAAGCTTTCTTT. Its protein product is CASSEDWNTEAFF.

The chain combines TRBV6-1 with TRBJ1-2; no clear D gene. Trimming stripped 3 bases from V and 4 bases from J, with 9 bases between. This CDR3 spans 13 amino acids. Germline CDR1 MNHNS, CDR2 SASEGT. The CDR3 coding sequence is TGTGCCAGCAGTGAGGGGTTTGGCTATGGCTACACCTTC. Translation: CASSEGFGYGYTF.

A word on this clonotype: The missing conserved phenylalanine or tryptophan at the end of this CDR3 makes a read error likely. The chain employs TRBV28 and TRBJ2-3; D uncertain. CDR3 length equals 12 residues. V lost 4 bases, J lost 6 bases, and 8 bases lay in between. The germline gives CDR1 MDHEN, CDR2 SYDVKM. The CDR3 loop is CASSSSVDTQYV. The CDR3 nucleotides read TGTGCCAGCAGTTCCTCAGTGGATACGCAGTATGTT.

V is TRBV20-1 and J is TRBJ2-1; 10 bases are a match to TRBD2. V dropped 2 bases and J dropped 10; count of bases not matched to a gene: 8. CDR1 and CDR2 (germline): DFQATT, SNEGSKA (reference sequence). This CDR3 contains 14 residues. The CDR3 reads CSARLAGVLGEQFF. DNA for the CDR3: TGCAGTGCTAGACTAGCGGGAGTCTTGGGGGAGCAGTTCTTC.

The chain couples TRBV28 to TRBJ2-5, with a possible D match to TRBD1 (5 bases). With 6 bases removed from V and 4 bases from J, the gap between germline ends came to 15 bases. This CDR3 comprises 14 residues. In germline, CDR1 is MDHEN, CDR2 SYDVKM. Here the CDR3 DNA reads TGTGCCAGCAGCCCTGCCGCAGGGTCAGAGACCCAGTACTTC. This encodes CASSPAAGSETQYF.

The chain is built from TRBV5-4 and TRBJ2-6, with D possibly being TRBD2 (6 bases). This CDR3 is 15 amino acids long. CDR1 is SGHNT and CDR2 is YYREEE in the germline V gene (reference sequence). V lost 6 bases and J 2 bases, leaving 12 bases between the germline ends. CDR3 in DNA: TGTGCCAGCACCCACGGGGGAACTGGGGCCAACGTCCTGACTTTC. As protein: CASTHGGTGANVLTF. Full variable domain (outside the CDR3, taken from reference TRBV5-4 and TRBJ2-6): ETGVTQSPTHLIKTRGQQVTLRCSSQSGHNTVSWYQQALGQGPQFIFQYYREEENGRGNFPPRFSGLQFPNYSSELNVNALELDDSALYLCASTHGGTGANVLTFGAGSRLTVL.

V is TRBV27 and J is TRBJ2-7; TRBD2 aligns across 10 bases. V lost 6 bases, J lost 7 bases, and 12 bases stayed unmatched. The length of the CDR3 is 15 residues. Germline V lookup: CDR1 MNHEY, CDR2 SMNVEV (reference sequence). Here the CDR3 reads CASSPMGLAGEEQYF. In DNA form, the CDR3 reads TGTGCCAGCAGCCCAATGGGGCTAGCGGGGGAAGAGCAGTACTTC.

CDR3 in amino acids: CATHPAGRGTEAFF. CDR3 DNA sequence: TGTGCCACTCATCCCGCGGGCCGTGGCACTGAAGCTTTCTTT. The chain links TRBV6-5 to TRBJ1-1; D ambiguous. The CDR3 loop spans 14 amino acids. The germline V gene encodes CDR1 MNHEY and CDR2 SVGAGI. The germline V and J ends were trimmed by 10 bases and 4 bases, with 19 bases remaining between them.

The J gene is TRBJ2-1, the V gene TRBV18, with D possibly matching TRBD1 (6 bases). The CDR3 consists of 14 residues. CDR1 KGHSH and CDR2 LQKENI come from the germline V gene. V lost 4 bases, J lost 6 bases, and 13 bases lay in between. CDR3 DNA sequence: TGTGCCAGCTCACAACCGGACAGTTCCAATGAGCAGTTCTTC. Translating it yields CASSQPDSSNEQFF.

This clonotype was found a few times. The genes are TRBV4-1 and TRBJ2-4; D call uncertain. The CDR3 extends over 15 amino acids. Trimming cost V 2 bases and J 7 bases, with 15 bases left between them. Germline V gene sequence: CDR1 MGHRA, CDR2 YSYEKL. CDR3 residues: CASSQLLSGLNIQYF. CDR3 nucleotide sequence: TGCGCCAGCAGCCAACTTCTTTCGGGCTTGAACATTCAGTACTTC.

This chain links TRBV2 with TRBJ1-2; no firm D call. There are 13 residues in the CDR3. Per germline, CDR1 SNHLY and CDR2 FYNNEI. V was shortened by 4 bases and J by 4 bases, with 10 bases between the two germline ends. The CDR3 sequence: CASSVEASYGYTF. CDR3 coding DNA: TGTGCCAGCAGTGTGGAAGCCTCCTATGGCTACACCTTC.

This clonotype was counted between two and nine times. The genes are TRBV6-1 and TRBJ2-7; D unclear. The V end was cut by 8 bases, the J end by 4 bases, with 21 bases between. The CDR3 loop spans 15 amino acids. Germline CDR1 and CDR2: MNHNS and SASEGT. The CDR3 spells CASGVESKAPYEQYF. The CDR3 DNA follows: TGTGCCAGCGGGGTCGAGAGCAAGGCCCCGTACGAGCAGTACTTC.

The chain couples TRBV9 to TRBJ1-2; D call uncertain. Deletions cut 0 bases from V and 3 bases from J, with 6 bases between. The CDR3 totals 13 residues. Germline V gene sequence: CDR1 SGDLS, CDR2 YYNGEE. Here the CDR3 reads CASSVEIDYGYTF. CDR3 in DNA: TGTGCCAGCAGCGTAGAGATAGACTATGGCTACACCTTC.

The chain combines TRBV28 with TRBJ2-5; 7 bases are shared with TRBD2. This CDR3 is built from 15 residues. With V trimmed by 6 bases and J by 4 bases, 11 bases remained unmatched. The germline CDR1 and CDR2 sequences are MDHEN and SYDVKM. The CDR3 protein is CASRGGSISGETQYF. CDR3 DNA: TGTGCCAGCAGGGGGGGGTCCATATCAGGAGAGACCCAGTACTTC.

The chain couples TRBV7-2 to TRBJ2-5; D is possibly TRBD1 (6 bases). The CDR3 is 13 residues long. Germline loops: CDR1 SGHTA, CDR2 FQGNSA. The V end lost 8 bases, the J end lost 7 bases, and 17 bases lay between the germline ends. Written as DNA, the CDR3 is TGTGCCAGCGGTATGACAGGTTCAGGGACCCAGTACTTC. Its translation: CASGMTGSGTQYF.

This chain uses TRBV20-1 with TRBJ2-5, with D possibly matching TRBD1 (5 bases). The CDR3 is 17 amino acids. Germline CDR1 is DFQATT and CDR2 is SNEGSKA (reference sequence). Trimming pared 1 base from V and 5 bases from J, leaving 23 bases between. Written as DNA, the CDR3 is TGCAGTGCTAGAGTTCGGGCAGGGCCAGAGCATCGGGAGACCCAGTACTTC. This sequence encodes CSARVRAGPEHRETQYF.

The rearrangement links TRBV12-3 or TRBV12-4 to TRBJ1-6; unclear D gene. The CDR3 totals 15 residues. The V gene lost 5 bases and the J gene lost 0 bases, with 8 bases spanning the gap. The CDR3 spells CASSPRSSYNSPLHF. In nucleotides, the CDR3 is TGTGCCAGCAGTCCTCGTAGCTCCTATAATTCACCCCTCCACTTT.

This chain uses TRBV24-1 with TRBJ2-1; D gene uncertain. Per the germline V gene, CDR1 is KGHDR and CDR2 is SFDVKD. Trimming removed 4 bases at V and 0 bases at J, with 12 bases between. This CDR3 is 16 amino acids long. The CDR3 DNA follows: TGTGCCACCAGTGACCCCCGACGCAGCTCCTACAATGAGCAGTTCTTC. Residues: CATSDPRRSSYNEQFF.

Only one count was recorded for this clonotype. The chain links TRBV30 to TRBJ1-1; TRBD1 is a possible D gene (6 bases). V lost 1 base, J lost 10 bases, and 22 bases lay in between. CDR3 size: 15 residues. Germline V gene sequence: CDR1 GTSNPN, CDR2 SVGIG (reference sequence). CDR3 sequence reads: CAWSEDRLQPPSAFF. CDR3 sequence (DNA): TGTGCCTGGAGTGAGGACAGACTTCAACCCCCTTCAGCTTTCTTT. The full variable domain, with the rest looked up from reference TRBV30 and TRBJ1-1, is SQTIHQWPATLVQPVGSPLSLECTVEGTSNPNLYWYRQAAGRGLQLLFYSVGIGQISSEVPQNLSASRPQDRQFILSSKKLLLSDSGFYLCAWSEDRLQPPSAFFGQGTRLTVV.

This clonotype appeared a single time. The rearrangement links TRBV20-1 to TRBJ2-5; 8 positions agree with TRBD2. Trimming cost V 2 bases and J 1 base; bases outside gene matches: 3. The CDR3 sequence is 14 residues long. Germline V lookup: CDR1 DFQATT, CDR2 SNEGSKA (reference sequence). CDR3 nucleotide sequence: TGCAGTGCTAGACGGGGGGGCCCCCAAGAGACCCAGTACTTC. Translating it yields CSARRGGPQETQYF.

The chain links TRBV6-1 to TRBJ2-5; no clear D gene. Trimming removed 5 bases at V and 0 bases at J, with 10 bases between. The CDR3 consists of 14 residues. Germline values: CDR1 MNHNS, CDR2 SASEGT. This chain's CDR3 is CASSPTLNQETQYF. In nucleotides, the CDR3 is TGTGCCAGCAGTCCCACACTAAACCAAGAGACCCAGTACTTC.